The clone carrying this TCR beta chain was seen more than once but under ten times. MiXCR, run by TCRdb on the 5' RACE reads, gives a single entry per CDR3 protein. The sample carries about 90,000 distinct CDR3 sequences, approximately 12% recorded once. The data were taken from a study of early T cells in non-severe SARS-CoV-2 infection. The CDR3 is made up of 15 amino acids. V lost 5 bases and J lost 8, with 19 bases in between. Sequenced here: whole blood, sampled at baseline. The clonotype originates from an adult who was a healthcare worker with PCR-confirmed SARS-CoV-2 infection or an uninfected control (not recorded which). The chain combines TRBV12-3 or TRBV12-4 with TRBJ2-1; D is possibly TRBD2 (6 bases). The CDR3 coding sequence is TGTGCCAGCAGTCCCAACCTCGGGAGTTCCGATGAGCAGTTCTTC. Translated, it gives CASSPNLGSSDEQFF.